A single sample is the source of the 21 T cell receptor beta chains below, sequenced in a study of shared clonotypes between healthy human individuals. Assay: immunoSEQ multiplex PCR; the TCRdb copy retains only in-frame clones and omits some. The repertoire holds about a million clones, with 70% to 80% as singletons. The sample was memory CD4+ T cells from PBMCs. Subset of the sample: CD45RA-negative fraction. All receptors come from a man aged 18 to 35 in good health. Some clones in this sample may be carry-over from other donors' samples.

The rearrangement joins TRBV6-5 to TRBJ1-3; possible D gene TRBD1, 5 bases. With 0 bases removed from V and 4 bases from J, the gap between germline ends came to 10 bases. Germline V gene sequence: CDR1 MNHEY, CDR2 SVGAGI. This CDR3 is 15 amino acids long. CDR3 amino acids: CASSYSKGSGNTIYF. DNA for the CDR3: TGTGCCAGCAGTTACTCGAAGGGGTCCGGAAACACCATATATTTT.

The gene calls are TRBV2 and TRBJ2-5; the match to TRBD1 covers 7 bases. CDR1 and CDR2 (germline): SNHLY, FYNNEI. J was trimmed by 5 bases and V by 7 bases; bases with no gene match: 10. There are 14 residues in the CDR3. CDR3 sequence reads: CASKGRGYGETQYF. The CDR3 DNA reads as TGTGCCAGCAAAGGCAGGGGGTACGGGGAGACCCAGTACTTC.

The chain joins TRBV19 to TRBJ2-1, with 8 bases that match TRBD1. The CDR3 contains 15 residues. CDR1 and CDR2 (germline): LNHDA, SQIVND (reference sequence). V shed 5 bases, J shed 9 bases, and the junction held 12 bases outside the gene matches. The CDR3 reads CASSLAGGGFGEQFF. The CDR3 nucleotides are TGTGCCAGTAGTTTAGCAGGGGGCGGTTTCGGTGAGCAGTTCTTC.

The rearrangement joins TRBV5-1 to TRBJ2-7, with 8 positions matching TRBD1. CDR1 is SGHRS, CDR2 YFSETQ, per germline. V lost 4 bases and J lost 7; bases outside the gene matches: 10. This CDR3 has 14 residues. CDR3 amino acids: CASSLTGEVGEQYF. The CDR3, as DNA: TGCGCCAGCAGCCTGACAGGGGAAGTGGGTGAGCAGTACTTC.

V gene TRBV5-1 combines with J gene TRBJ2-5; possible D gene TRBD1, 6 bases. Germline CDR1 and CDR2: SGHRS and YFSETQ. The V end was cut by 4 bases, the J end by 4 bases, with 14 bases between. There are 14 residues in the CDR3. DNA for the CDR3: TGCGCCAGCAGCCCCAGGGGAAGGGGAGAGACCCAGTACTTC. This sequence encodes CASSPRGRGETQYF.

The rearrangement links TRBV11-2 to TRBJ2-7, with 7 nucleotides matching TRBD1. The V gene end was trimmed by 3 bases and the J gene end by 0 bases; junction bases not matched to a gene: 11. The CDR3 totals 17 residues. Germline V gene lookup returns CDR1 SGHAT and CDR2 FQNNGV. CDR3 amino acids: CASSFNIGQASSYEQYF. The CDR3 coding sequence is TGTGCCAGCAGCTTTAATATCGGACAGGCCAGCTCCTACGAGCAGTACTTC.

This chain connects TRBV18 to TRBJ1-1; 8 nucleotides match TRBD1. This CDR3 is built from 15 residues. V was pared by 5 bases and J by 1 base, with 6 bases of the junction left unmatched. Germline V gene sequence: CDR1 KGHSH, CDR2 LQKENI. The CDR3 sequence: CASSSRTGKNTEAFF. CDR3 DNA: TGTGCCAGCTCATCCCGGACAGGGAAGAACACTGAAGCTTTCTTT.

The chain couples TRBV28 to TRBJ2-3; no reliable D call. The germline V gene has CDR1 MDHEN and CDR2 SYDVKM. V lost 5 bases, J lost 5 bases, and 14 bases lay in between. CDR3 size: 14 residues. The CDR3 loop reads CASSPYSARDTQYF. The DNA for the CDR3 is TGTGCCAGCAGTCCCTACTCCGCACGAGATACGCAGTATTTT.

Comment on this clone: This specimen includes other DNA sequences encoding the same CDR3. This chain links TRBV5-1 with TRBJ2-3, with D perhaps matching TRBD1 or TRBD2 (5 bases each). The CDR3 has 13 residues. The germline V and J ends were trimmed by 2 bases and 6 bases, with 10 bases remaining between them. Germline values: CDR1 SGHRS, CDR2 YFSETQ. This CDR3 reads CASSFSGTDTQYF. DNA of the CDR3: TGCGCCAGCAGCTTCTCAGGGACCGATACGCAGTATTTT. Variable domain in full (rest from reference TRBV5-1 and TRBJ2-3): KAGVTQTPRYLIKTRGQQVTLSCSPISGHRSVSWYQQTPGQGLQFLFEYFSETQRNKGNFPGRFSGRQFSNSRSEMNVSTLELGDSALYLCASSFSGTDTQYFGPGTRLTVL.

The rearrangement links TRBV7-6 to TRBJ1-3; D perhaps matches TRBD1 (5 bases). This CDR3 is built from 16 residues. Germline lookup yields CDR1 SGHVS and CDR2 FNYEAQ. Trimming cost V 5 bases and J 0 bases, with 14 bases left between them. Written as DNA, the CDR3 is TGTGCCAGCAGCCAATTGGGACGAGACTCTGGAAACACCATATATTTT. It encodes CASSQLGRDSGNTIYF.

J is TRBJ1-2 and V is TRBV5-1; D is ambiguous. Trimming removed 0 bases from V and 8 bases from J, with 20 bases in between. Germline-derived CDR1 and CDR2 are SGHRS and YFSETQ. The CDR3 runs 16 residues. The CDR3 bases are TGCGCCAGCAGCTTGGACCCGAGGAGAGGGTCGGGCGGCTACACCTTC. It translates to CASSLDPRRGSGGYTF. Filled out from reference TRBV5-1 and TRBJ1-2, the complete variable domain reads KAGVTQTPRYLIKTRGQQVTLSCSPISGHRSVSWYQQTPGQGLQFLFEYFSETQRNKGNFPGRFSGRQFSNSRSEMNVSTLELGDSALYLCASSLDPRRGSGGYTFGSGTRLTVV.

The rearrangement joins TRBV7-3 to TRBJ2-1, with TRBD2 matching 11 bases. Unmatched junction bases numbered 10, after V lost 5 bases and J lost 4 bases. The germline V gene has CDR1 SGHTA and CDR2 FQGTGA. This CDR3 has 17 residues. Written as DNA, the CDR3 is TGTGCCAGCAGCAGGCAGTCCGGGACTAGCGGTTACAATGAGCAGTTCTTC. It yields the protein CASSRQSGTSGYNEQFF.

CDR3 residues: CASSIPRARGQSNQPQHF. The CDR3 bases are TGTGCCAGTAGTATACCGAGAGCCCGGGGACAGTCCAATCAGCCCCAGCATTTT. This chain connects TRBV19 to TRBJ1-5; 7 bases agree with TRBD1. Trimming cost V 2 bases and J 3 bases; bases outside gene matches: 13. Germline V gives CDR1 LNHDA, CDR2 SQIVND (reference sequence). The CDR3 runs 18 residues.

The chain couples TRBV6-1 to TRBJ1-4, with D hard to call. The CDR3 has 15 residues. Germline V CDR1 and CDR2: MNHNS, SASEGT. The V end lost 4 bases, the J end lost 5 bases, and 14 bases lay between the germline ends. The CDR3 DNA follows: TGTGCCAGCAGTGGCGGTGATCGAGTGAATGAAAAACTGTTTTTT. Its protein product is CASSGGDRVNEKLFF.

The CDR3 loop reads CASSLARTGFKNEQFF. The CDR3 DNA follows: TGTGCCAGCAGTTTAGCCCGGACAGGGTTTAAAAATGAGCAGTTCTTC. The chain is built from TRBV28 and TRBJ2-1, with 8 positions matching TRBD1. This CDR3 is built from 16 residues. After removal of 2 bases from V and 7 bases from J, the junction contained 10 bases not matched to a gene. Per the germline V gene, CDR1 is MDHEN and CDR2 is SYDVKM.

This chain connects TRBV30 to TRBJ2-5, with 9 bases aligning to TRBD2. The CDR3 extends over 14 amino acids. The germline V gene encodes CDR1 GTSNPN and CDR2 SVGIG (reference sequence). Unmatched junction bases numbered 8, after V lost 4 bases and J lost 5 bases. CDR3 loop: CAWKISGSYETQYF. In DNA, the CDR3 is TGTGCCTGGAAGATTAGCGGGAGCTACGAGACCCAGTACTTC.

The chain carries TRBV6-6 and TRBJ2-5, with 10 bases fitting TRBD2. Matching the DNA end better, TRBJ2-7 makes the J call doubtful. Per the germline V gene, CDR1 is MNHNY and CDR2 is SVGAGI (reference sequence). The CDR3 has 12 amino acids. The CDR3 DNA reads TGTGCCAGCAGTACTAGCGGGATCGAGCAGTACTTC. This codes for CASSTSGIEQYF.

This sequence joins TRBV28 and TRBJ1-1; D not resolved. The ends were cut back, 3 bases at V and 2 bases at J, with 13 bases in the middle. The CDR3 loop spans 15 amino acids. Germline V CDR1 and CDR2: MDHEN, SYDVKM. CDR3 coding DNA: TGTGCCAGCAGTTTTCATGGAGTTTTTAACACTGAAGCTTTCTTT. It is translated as CASSFHGVFNTEAFF.

The chain is built from TRBV19 and TRBJ1-5; D might be TRBD1 (5 bases). Germline CDR1 reads LNHDA; CDR2 reads SQIVND (reference sequence). The CDR3 covers 14 residues. With 6 bases removed from V and 3 bases from J, the gap between germline ends came to 12 bases. The DNA of the CDR3 is TGTGCCAGTAGATTCCAGGGCACCAATCAGCCCCAGCATTTT. This codes for CASRFQGTNQPQHF. The full variable domain, rest sourced from reference TRBV19 and TRBJ1-5, is DGGITQSPKYLFRKEGQNVTLSCEQNLNHDAMYWYRQDPGQGLRLIYYSQIVNDFQKGDIAEGYSVSREKKESFPLTVTSAQKNPTAFYLCASRFQGTNQPQHFGDGTRLSIL.

The chain is built from TRBV18 and TRBJ1-4, with a tentative D call TRBD1 (6 bases). Germline V gene data show CDR1 as KGHSH and CDR2 as LQKENI. This CDR3 has 16 residues. Trimming stripped 2 bases from V and 4 bases from J, with 14 bases between. The CDR3: CASSPGPTRGNEKLFF. CDR3 nucleotide sequence: TGTGCCAGCTCACCAGGGCCGACCAGGGGTAATGAAAAACTGTTTTTT.

The rearrangement uses TRBV2 and TRBJ1-4, with 7 bases aligning to TRBD1. The CDR3 contains 15 residues. The J segment lost 6 bases and the V segment lost 6 bases, leaving 10 bases of the junction unmatched. The germline V gene has CDR1 SNHLY and CDR2 FYNNEI. The CDR3 is CASRMLEGAYEKLFF. The CDR3 DNA sequence: TGTGCCAGCAGGATGTTGGAGGGGGCGTATGAAAAACTGTTTTTT.